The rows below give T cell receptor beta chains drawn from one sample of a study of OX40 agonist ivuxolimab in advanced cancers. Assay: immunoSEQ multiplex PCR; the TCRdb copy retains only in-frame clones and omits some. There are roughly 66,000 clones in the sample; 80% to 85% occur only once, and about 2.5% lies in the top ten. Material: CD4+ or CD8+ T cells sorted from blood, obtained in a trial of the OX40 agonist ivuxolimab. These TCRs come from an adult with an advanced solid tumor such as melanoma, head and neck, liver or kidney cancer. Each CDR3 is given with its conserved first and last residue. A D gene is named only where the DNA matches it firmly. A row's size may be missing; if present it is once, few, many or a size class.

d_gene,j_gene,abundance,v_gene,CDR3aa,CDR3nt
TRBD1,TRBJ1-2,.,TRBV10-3,CAISDSAGTGTSYTF,TGTGCCATCAGTGATTCGGCCGGGACAGGCACTAGCTACACCTTC
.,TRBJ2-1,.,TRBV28,CASRAGTGRDNEQFF,TGTGCCAGCAGAGCAGGCACAGGGCGAGACAATGAGCAGTTCTTC
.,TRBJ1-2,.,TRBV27,CAVRGALNYGYTF,TGTGCCGTCCGAGGGGCCCTTAACTATGGCTACACCTTC
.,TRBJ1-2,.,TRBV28,CASTPGAMGSYGYTF,TGTGCCAGCACTCCTGGGGCAATGGGGAGCTATGGCTACACCTTC
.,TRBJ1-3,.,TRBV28,CASSLNPVSGNTIYF,TGTGCCAGCAGTTTAAACCCGGTCTCTGGAAACACCATATATTTT
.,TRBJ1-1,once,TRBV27,CASSTQRQAGTTEAFF,TGTGCCAGCAGCACCCAGCGACAGGCGGGGACCACTGAAGCTTTCTTT
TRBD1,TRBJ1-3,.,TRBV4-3,CASSPNRTGGSSRSGSGNTIYF,TGCGCCAGCAGCCCAAACCGGACAGGGGGGAGTTCAAGGTCTGGCTCTGGAAACACCATATATTTT
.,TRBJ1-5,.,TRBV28,CASSSLIESQPQHF,TGTGCCAGCAGTTCCCTAATCGAGAGTCAGCCCCAGCATTTT
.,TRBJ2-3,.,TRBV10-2,CASSAGRTDTQYF,TGCGCCAGCAGCGCGGGACGCACAGATACGCAGTATTTT
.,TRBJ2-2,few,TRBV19,CASTNGWDSRNTGELFF,TGTGCCAGTACCAATGGGTGGGATTCGAGAAACACCGGGGAGCTGTTTTTT
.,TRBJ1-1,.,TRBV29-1,CSVEKGGGTEAFF,TGCAGCGTTGAAAAGGGGGGTGGCACTGAAGCTTTCTTT
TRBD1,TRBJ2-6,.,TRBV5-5,CASSWTGRTSGANVLTF,TGTGCCAGCAGCTGGACAGGGCGGACTTCTGGGGCCAACGTCCTGACTTTC
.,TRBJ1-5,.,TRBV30,CAWGAAVSHQPQHF,TGTGCCTGGGGGGCTGCGGTCTCGCACCAGCCCCAGCATTTT
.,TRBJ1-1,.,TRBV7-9,CASSLAANTEAFF,TGTGCCAGCAGCTTAGCAGCGAACACTGAAGCTTTCTTT
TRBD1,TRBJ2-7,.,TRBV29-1,CSAQGATYEQYF,TGCAGCGCCCAGGGGGCTACCTACGAGCAGTACTTC
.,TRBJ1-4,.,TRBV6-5,CASSLTGTTREKLFF,TGTGCCAGCAGCTTAACCGGGACAACTCGGGAAAAACTGTTTTTT
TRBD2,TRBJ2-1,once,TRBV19,CASTQTSGTFNEQFF,TGTGCCAGTACCCAAACTAGCGGGACTTTCAATGAGCAGTTCTTC
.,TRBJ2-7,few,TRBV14,CASSRDTPRYEQYF,TGTGCCAGCAGCCGAGACACTCCTCGGTACGAGCAGTACTTC
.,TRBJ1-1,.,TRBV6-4,CASSGNRDTEAFF,TGTGCCAGCTCGGGGAATAGAGACACTGAAGCTTTCTTT
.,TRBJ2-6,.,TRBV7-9,CASSPAQGANVLTF,TGTGCCAGCAGCCCAGCTCAAGGAGCCAACGTCCTGACTTTC
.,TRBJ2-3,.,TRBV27,CASSLAGDTQYF,TGTGCCAGCAGTTTAGCGGGAGATACGCAGTATTTT
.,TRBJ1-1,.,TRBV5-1,CASSHEDSSTEAFF,TGCGCCAGCAGCCACGAGGACAGTTCCACTGAAGCTTTCTTT
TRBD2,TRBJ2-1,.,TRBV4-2,CASSQDPPGGPNEQFF,TGTGCCAGCAGCCAAGATCCCCCGGGAGGGCCCAATGAGCAGTTCTTC
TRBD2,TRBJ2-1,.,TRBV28,CASSPWTSGRVSNEQFF,TGTGCCAGCAGTCCGTGGACTAGCGGGAGGGTATCGAATGAGCAGTTCTTC
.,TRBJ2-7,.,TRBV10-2,CASSESGTQGRYEQYF,TGCGCCAGCAGTGAGTCCGGGACCCAGGGGAGGTACGAGCAGTACTTC